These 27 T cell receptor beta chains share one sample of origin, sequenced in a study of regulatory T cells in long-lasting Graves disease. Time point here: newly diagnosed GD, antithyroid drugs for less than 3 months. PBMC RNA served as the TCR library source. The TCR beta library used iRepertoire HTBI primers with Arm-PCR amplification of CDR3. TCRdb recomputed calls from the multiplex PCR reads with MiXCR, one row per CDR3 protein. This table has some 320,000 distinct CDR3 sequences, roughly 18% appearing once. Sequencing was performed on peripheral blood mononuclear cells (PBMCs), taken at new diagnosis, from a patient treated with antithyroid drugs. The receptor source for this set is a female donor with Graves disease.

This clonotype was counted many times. The CDR3 reads CSARATGPGAETQYF. CDR3 nucleotide sequence: TGCAGTGCTAGAGCTACGGGCCCCGGGGCGGAGACCCAGTACTTC. The chain joins TRBV20-1 to TRBJ2-5, with D tentatively TRBD1 or TRBD2 (5 bases each). In germline, CDR1 is DFQATT, CDR2 SNEGSKA (reference sequence). The CDR3 has 15 residues. V shed 1 base and J shed 5 bases, with 17 bases lying between them.

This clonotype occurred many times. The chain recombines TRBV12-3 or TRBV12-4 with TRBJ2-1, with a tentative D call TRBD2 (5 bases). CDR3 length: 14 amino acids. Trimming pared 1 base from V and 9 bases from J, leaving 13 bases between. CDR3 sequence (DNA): TGTGCCAGCAGTTTAGATACTAGGTCCCTTGAGCAGTTCTTC. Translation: CASSLDTRSLEQFF.

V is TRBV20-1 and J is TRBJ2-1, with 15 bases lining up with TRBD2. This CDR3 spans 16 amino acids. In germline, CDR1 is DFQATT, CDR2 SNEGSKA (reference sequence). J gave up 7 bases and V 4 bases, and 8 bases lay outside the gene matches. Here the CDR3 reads CSATTGLAGGLNEQFF. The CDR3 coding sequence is TGCAGTGCTACCACGGGACTAGCGGGAGGTTTGAATGAGCAGTTCTTC.

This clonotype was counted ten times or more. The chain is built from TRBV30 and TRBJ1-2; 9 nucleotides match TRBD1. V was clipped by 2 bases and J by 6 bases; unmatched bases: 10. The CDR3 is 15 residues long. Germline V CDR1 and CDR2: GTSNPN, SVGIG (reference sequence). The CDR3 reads CAWSNPGTGNDGYTF. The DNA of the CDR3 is TGTGCCTGGAGTAACCCAGGGACAGGGAACGATGGCTACACCTTC.

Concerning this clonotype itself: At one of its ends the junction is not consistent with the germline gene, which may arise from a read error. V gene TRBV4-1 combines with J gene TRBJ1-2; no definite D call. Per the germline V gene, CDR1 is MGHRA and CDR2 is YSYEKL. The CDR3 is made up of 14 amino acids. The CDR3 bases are TGCGCCAGCAGCCATGTTACCGGTCCCTATGGCTGCACCTTC. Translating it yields CASSHVTGPYGCTF.

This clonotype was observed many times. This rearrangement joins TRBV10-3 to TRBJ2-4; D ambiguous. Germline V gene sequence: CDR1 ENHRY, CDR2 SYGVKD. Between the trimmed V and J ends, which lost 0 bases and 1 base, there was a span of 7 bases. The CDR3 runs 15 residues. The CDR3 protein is CAISESPQAKNIQYF. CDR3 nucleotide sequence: TGTGCCATCAGTGAGTCCCCCCAGGCCAAAAACATTCAGTACTTC.

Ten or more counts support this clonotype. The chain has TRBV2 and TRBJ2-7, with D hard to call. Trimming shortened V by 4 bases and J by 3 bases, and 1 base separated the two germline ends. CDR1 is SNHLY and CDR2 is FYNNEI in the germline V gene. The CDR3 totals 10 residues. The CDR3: CASSGYEQYF. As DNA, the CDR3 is TGTGCCAGCAGTGGCTACGAGCAGTACTTC.

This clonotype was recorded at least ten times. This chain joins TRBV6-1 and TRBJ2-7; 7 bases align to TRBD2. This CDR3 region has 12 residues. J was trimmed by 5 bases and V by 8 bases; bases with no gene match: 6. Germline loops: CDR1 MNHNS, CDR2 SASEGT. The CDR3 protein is CASWGGSHEQYF. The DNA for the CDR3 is TGTGCCAGCTGGGGCGGGAGCCACGAGCAGTACTTC.

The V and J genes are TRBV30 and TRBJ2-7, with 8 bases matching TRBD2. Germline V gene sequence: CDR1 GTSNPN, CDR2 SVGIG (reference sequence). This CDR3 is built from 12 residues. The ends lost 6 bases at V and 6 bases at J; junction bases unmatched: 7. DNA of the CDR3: TGTGCCTGCGCCGGGGGGGCCTCCGAGCAGTACTTC. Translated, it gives CACAGGASEQYF.

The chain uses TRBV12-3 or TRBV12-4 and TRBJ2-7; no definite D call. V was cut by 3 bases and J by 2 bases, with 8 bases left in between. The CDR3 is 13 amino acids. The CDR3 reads CASSFGPAYEQYF. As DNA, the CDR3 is TGTGCCAGCAGTTTTGGACCGGCCTACGAGCAGTACTTC.

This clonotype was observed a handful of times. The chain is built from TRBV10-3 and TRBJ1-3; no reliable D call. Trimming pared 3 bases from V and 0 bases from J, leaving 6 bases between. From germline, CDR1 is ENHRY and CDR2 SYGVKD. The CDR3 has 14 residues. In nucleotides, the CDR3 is TGTGCCATCAGTGAAGTGTTCTCTGGAAACACCATATATTTT. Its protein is CAISEVFSGNTIYF.

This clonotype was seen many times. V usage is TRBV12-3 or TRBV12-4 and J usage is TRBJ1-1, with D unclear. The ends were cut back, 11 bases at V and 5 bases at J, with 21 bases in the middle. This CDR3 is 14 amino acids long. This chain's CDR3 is CASLGVLGGTEAFF. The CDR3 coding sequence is TGTGCCTCCCTTGGGGTGTTGGGTGGTACTGAAGCTTTCTTT.

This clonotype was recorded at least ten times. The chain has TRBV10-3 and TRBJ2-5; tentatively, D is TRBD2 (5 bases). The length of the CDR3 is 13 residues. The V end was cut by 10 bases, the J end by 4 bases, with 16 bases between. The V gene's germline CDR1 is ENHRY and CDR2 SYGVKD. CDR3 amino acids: CASKGENGETQYF. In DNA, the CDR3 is TGTGCCAGCAAGGGAGAGAACGGAGAGACCCAGTACTTC.

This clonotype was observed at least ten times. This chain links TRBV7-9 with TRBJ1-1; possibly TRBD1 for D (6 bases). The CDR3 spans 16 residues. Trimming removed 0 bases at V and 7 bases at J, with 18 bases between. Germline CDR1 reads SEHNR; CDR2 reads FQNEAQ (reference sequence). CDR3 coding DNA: TGTGCCAGCAGCTTAGCTGGGGGCGGCGAAATCCGTGAAGCTTTCTTT. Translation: CASSLAGGGEIREAFF.

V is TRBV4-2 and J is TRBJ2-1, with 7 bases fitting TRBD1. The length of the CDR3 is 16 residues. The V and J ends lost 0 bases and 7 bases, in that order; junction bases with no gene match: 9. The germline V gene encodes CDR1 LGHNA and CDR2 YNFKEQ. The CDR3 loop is CASSQDFVTGSNEQFF. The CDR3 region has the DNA TGTGCCAGCAGCCAAGATTTCGTGACAGGGAGTAATGAGCAGTTCTTC.

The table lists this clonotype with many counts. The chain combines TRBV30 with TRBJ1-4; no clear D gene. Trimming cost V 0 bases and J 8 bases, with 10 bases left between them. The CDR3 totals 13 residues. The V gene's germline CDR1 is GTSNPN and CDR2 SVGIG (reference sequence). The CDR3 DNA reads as TGTGCCTGGAGTGTTGGGTGGGGAGAAAAACTGTTTTTT. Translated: CAWSVGWGEKLFF.

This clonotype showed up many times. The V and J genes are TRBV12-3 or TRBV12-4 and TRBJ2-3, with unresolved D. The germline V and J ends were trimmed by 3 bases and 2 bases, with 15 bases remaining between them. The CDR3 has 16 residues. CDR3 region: CASSLVSNTITDTQYF. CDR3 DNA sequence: TGTGCCAGCAGTTTGGTTTCCAACACAATCACAGATACGCAGTATTTT.

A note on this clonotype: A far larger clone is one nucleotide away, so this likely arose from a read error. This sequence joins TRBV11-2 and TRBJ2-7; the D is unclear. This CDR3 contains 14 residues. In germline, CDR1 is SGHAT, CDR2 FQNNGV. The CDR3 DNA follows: TGTGCCAGCAGCTTAGACCCCAATTCCTCCGAGCAGTACTTC. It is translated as CASSLDPNSSEQYF.

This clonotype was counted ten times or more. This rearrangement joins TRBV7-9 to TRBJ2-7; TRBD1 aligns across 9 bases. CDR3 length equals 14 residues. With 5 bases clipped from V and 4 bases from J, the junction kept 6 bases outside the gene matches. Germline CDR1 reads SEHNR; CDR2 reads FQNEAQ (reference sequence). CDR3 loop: CASSGTGTPYEQYF. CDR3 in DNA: TGTGCCAGCAGCGGGACAGGGACACCTTACGAGCAGTACTTC.

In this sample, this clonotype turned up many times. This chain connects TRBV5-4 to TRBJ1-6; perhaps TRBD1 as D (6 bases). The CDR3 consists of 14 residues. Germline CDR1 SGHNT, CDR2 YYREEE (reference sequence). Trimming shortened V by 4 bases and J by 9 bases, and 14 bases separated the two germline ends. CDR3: CASSLQGAGSPLHF. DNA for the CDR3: TGTGCCAGCAGCCTACAGGGTGCGGGTTCACCCCTCCACTTT.

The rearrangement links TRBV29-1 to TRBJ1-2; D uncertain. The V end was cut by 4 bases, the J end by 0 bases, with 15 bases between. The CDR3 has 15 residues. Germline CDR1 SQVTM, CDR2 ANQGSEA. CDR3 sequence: CSVVGKWKTNYGYTF. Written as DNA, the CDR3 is TGCAGCGTTGTAGGGAAATGGAAAACTAACTATGGCTACACCTTC.

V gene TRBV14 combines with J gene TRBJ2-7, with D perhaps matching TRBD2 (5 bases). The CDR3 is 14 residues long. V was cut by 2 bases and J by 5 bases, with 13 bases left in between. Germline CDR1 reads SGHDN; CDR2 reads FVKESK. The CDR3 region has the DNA TGTGCCAGCAGCCAACCGGGATATCCCGACGAGCAGTACTTC. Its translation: CASSQPGYPDEQYF.

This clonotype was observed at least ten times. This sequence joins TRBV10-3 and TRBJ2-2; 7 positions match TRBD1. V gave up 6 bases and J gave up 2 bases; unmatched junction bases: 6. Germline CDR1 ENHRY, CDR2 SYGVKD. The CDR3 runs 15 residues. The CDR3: CAISSQGRNTGELFF. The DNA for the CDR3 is TGTGCCATCAGCTCACAGGGGCGTAACACCGGGGAGCTGTTTTTT.

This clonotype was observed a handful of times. The CDR3 bases are TGTGCCAGCAGCTCCCGGACAGGGACACAGACCCAGTACTTC. It yields the protein CASSSRTGTQTQYF. The chain carries TRBV3-1 and TRBJ2-5; TRBD1 aligns across 8 bases. In germline, CDR1 is LGHDT, CDR2 YNNKEL (reference sequence). The CDR3 loop spans 14 amino acids. The trim removed 5 bases at V and 6 bases at J, leaving 8 bases unmatched.

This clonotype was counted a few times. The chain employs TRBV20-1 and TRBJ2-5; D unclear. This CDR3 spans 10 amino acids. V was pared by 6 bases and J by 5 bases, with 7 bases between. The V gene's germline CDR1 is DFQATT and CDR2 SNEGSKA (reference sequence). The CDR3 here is CSAGWETQYF. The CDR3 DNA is TGCAGTGCAGGGTGGGAGACCCAGTACTTC.

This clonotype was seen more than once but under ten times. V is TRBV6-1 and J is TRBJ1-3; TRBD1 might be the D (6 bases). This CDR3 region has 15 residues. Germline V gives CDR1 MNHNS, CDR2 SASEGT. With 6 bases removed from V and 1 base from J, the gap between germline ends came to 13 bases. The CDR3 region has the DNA TGTGCCAGCAGCCGTGACAGGCTTTCTGGAAACACCATATATTTT. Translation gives CASSRDRLSGNTIYF.

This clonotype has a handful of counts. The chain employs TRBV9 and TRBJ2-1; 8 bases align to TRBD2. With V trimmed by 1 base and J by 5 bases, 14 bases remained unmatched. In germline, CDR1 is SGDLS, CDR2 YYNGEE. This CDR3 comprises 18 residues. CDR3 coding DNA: TGTGCCAGCAGCGTAATTCCCCCGGGAGGGCCTTTGGACAATGAGCAGTTCTTC. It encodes CASSVIPPGGPLDNEQFF.